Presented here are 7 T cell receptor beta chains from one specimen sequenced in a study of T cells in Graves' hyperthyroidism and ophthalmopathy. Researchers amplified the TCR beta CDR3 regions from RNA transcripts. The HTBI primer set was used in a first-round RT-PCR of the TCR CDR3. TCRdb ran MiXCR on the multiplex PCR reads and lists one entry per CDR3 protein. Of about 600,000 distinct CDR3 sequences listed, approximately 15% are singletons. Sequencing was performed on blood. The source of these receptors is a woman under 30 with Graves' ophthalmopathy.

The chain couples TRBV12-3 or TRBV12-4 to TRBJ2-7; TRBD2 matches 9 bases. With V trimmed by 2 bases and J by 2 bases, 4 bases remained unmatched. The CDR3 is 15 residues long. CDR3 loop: CASSLRLAGPYEQYF. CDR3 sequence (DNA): TGTGCCAGCAGTTTAAGGCTAGCGGGGCCCTACGAGCAGTACTTC.

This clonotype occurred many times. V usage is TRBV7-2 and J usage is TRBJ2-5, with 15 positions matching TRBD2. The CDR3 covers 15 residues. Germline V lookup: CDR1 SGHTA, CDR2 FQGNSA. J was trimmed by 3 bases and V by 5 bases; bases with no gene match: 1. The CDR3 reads CASSRTSGREETQYF. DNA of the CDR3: TGTGCCAGCAGCAGGACTAGCGGGAGGGAAGAGACCCAGTACTTC.

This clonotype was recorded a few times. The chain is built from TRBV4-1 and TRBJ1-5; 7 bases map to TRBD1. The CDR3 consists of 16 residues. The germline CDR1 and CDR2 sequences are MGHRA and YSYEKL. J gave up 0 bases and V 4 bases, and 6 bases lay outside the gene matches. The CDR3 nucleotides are TGCGCCAGCAGCCGGGACAGCTCTTATAGCAATCAGCCCCAGCATTTT. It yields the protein CASSRDSSYSNQPQHF.

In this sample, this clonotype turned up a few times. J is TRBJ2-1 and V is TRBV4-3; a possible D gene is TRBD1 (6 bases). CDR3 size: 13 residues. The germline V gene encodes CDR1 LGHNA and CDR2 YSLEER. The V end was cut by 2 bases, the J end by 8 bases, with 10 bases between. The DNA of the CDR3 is TGCGCCAGCAGCCAAACAGGGTTGGATGAGCAGTTCTTC. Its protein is CASSQTGLDEQFF.

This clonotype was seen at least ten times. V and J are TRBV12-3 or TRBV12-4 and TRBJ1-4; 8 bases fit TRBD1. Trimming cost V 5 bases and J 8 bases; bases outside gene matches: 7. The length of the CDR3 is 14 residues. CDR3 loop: CASSPGGRWEKLFF. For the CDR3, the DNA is TGTGCCAGCAGTCCAGGGGGCCGTTGGGAAAAACTGTTTTTT.

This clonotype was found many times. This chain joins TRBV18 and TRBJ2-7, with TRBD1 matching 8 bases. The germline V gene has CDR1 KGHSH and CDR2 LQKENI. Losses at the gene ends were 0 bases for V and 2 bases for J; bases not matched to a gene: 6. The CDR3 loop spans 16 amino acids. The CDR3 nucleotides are TGTGCCAGCTCACCACCCTCCCAGGGGGCAGCCTACGAGCAGTACTTC. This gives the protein CASSPPSQGAAYEQYF.

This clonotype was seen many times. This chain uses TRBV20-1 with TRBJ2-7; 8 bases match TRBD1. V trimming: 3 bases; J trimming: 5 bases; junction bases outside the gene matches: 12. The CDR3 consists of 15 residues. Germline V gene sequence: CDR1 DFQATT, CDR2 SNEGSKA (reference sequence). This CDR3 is CSASEPSTGENEQYF. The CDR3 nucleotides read TGCAGTGCTAGTGAACCCTCGACAGGGGAAAACGAGCAGTACTTC.